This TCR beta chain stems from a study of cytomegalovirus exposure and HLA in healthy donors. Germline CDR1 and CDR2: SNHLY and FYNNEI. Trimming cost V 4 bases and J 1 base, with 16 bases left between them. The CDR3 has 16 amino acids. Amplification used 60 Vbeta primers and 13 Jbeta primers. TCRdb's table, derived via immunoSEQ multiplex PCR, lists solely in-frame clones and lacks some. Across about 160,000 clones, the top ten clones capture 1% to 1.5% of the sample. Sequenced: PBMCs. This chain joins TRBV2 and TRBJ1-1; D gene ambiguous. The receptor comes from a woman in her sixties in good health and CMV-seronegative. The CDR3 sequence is CASSALLSPGNTEAFF. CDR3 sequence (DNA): TGTGCCAGCAGTGCCCTCCTCTCGCCCGGGAACACTGAAGCTTTCTTT.